This T cell receptor (beta chain) comes out of a study of beta chain features in type 1 diabetes. Whole-study results and caveats: PCR, the amplification step, might favor shorter templates, equally in patients and controls. Cells that show high TCR expression could be over-represented by cDNA sequencing. Reduced insertions and increased deletions marked VDJ junctions in type 1 diabetes patients. Compared with healthy donors, patients appeared to share more similar naive, central memory and regulatory TCRB repertoires. There was a moderate but significant shortening of TCRB CDR3s in all four CD4+ subsets of Type 1 diabetes patients.

This CDR3 comprises 14 residues. Trimming took 3 bases from V and 6 from J; bases not matched to a gene: 8. The germline CDR1 and CDR2 sequences are SGHRS and YFSETQ. Reverse transcribing all isolated RNA meant expressed TCRB transcripts were sequenced. Sequenced by immunoSEQ multiplex PCR; TCRdb stores in-frame clones only, minus some. This sample has 100,000 to 150,000 clones, with around 10% found just once. Concerning this clone: Its cognate antigen is unknown.

This TCR was recovered from a man aged 30-40 years with type 1 diabetes. This chain links TRBV5-1 with TRBJ1-1; TRBD1 matches at 7 bases. Source material: central memory CD4+ T cells from blood. CDR3 coding DNA: TGCGCCAGCAGCTCCCTGACAGGGAGCGCTGAAGCTTTCTTT. It specifies CASSSLTGSAEAFF. Full variable domain (remainder filled in from reference TRBV5-1 and TRBJ1-1): KAGVTQTPRYLIKTRGQQVTLSCSPISGHRSVSWYQQTPGQGLQFLFEYFSETQRNKGNFPGRFSGRQFSNSRSEMNVSTLELGDSALYLCASSSLTGSAEAFFGQGTRLTVV.